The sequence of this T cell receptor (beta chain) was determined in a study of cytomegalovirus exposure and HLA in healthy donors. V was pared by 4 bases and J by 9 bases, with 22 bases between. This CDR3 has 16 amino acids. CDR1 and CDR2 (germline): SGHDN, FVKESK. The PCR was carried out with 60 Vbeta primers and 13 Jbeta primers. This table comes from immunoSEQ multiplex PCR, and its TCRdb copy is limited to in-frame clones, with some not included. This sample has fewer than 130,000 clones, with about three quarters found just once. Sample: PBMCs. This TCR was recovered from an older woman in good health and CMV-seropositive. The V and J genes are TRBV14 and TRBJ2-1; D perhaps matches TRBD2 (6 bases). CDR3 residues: CASSPKLSRVGGEQFF. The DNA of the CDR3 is TGTGCCAGCAGCCCAAAACTTTCTAGAGTCGGGGGTGAGCAGTTCTTC.